The next 15 T cell receptor beta chains were all read from a single sample in a study of vaccination effects on CD4 cells after COVID-19. What these receptors recognize is not known. It was after approximately 10 days of culture that CD4+ T cells were isolated. SARS-CoV-2 infected the person between March and December 2020, as confirmed by PCR. The cohort was immunized with two doses of either the BNT162b2 or mRNA-1273 vaccine. Sequencing was performed with immunoSEQ multiplex PCR; in TCRdb, only in-frame clones are kept and a portion is missing. This sample has 40,000 to 45,000 clones, with approximately 82% found just once. Here the sequenced sample was CD4+ T cells from PBMCs cultured without peptide, taken after COVID-19 vaccination. Receptor source: a human donor who had a prior SARS-CoV-2 infection.

The chain carries TRBV2 and TRBJ1-4; 8 bases are a match to TRBD1. Trimming removed 3 bases from V and 7 bases from J; junction bases left unmatched: 10. The CDR3 extends over 16 amino acids. CDR1 is SNHLY and CDR2 is FYNNEI in the germline V gene. The CDR3 coding sequence is TGTGCCAGCAGTGATCTCAGGGGGCGGATTTCTGAAAAACTGTTTTTT. Amino acids: CASSDLRGRISEKLFF.

The chain links TRBV30 to TRBJ2-5; 8 bases fit TRBD2. Per germline, CDR1 GTSNPN and CDR2 SVGIG (reference sequence). The V gene end was trimmed by 0 bases and the J gene end by 5 bases; junction bases not matched to a gene: 2. The CDR3 is 13 amino acids. The DNA for the CDR3 is TGTGCCTGGAGTGTACGCGGGAGGGAGACCCAGTACTTC. Encoded protein: CAWSVRGRETQYF. The variable domain in full, with the rest retrieved from reference TRBV30 and TRBJ2-5, is SQTIHQWPATLVQPVGSPLSLECTVEGTSNPNLYWYRQAAGRGLQLLFYSVGIGQISSEVPQNLSASRPQDRQFILSSKKLLLSDSGFYLCAWSVRGRETQYFGPGTRLLVL.

The chain has TRBV7-3 and TRBJ2-1; possibly TRBD2 for D (5 bases). The germline CDR1 and CDR2 sequences are SGHTA and FQGTGA. V was clipped by 1 base and J by 1 base, with 8 bases between them. The CDR3 covers 15 residues. CDR3 sequence reads: CASSLMRASYNEQFF. The CDR3, as DNA: TGTGCCAGCAGCTTAATGCGGGCATCCTACAATGAGCAGTTCTTC.

The genes are TRBV27 and TRBJ1-5, with no clear D. The CDR3 runs to 16 residues. Trimming left V 5 bases short and J 3 bases short, with 17 bases between. The germline gives CDR1 MNHEY, CDR2 SMNVEV (reference sequence). The CDR3 region is CASSPMILGPNQPQHF. In DNA form, the CDR3 reads TGTGCCAGCAGTCCAATGATCCTCGGTCCCAATCAGCCCCAGCATTTT.

The chain carries TRBV7-2 and TRBJ2-1; D is ambiguous. The CDR3 is made up of 15 amino acids. V gave up 4 bases and J gave up 0 bases, with 10 bases separating them. Germline CDR1 SGHTA, CDR2 FQGNSA. The CDR3 nucleotides are TGTGCCAGCAGCTCCTCTCTGAGCTCCTACAATGAGCAGTTCTTC. This codes for CASSSSLSSYNEQFF.

This clone was seen a few times. This rearrangement joins TRBV15 to TRBJ1-5; D unclear. The CDR3 consists of 12 residues. The V gene's germline CDR1 is LNHNV and CDR2 YYDKDF (reference sequence). V lost 5 bases and J 4 bases, leaving 6 bases between the germline ends. The CDR3: CATSDGNQPQHF. Here the CDR3 DNA reads TGTGCCACCAGCGACGGGAATCAGCCCCAGCATTTT.

The genes are TRBV11-1 and TRBJ2-5, with a weak D call TRBD1 (5 bases). This CDR3 has 15 residues. CDR1 is SGHAT, CDR2 FQDESV, per germline (reference sequence). Between the trimmed V and J ends, which lost 1 base and 1 base, there was a span of 10 bases. CDR3 residues: CASSLVPDTQETQYF. The CDR3 DNA is TGTGCCAGCAGCTTAGTACCGGACACCCAAGAGACCCAGTACTTC.

The sample holds one count of this clone. The chain employs TRBV2 and TRBJ2-5, with 8 bases that match TRBD2. Germline CDR1 reads SNHLY; CDR2 reads FYNNEI. The CDR3 has 14 residues. Trimming removed 5 bases from V and 5 bases from J; junction bases left unmatched: 7. The CDR3: CASSPGTRRETQYF. CDR3 nucleotides: TGTGCCAGCAGTCCCGGGACTAGGAGGGAGACCCAGTACTTC.

The chain links TRBV3-1 (or the pseudogene TRBV3-2) to TRBJ2-2; 7 bases fit TRBD2. The V gene end was trimmed by 0 bases and the J gene end by 4 bases; junction bases not matched to a gene: 8. The germline V gene has CDR1 LGHDT and CDR2 YNNKEL (reference sequence). The CDR3 sequence is 17 residues long. The CDR3 sequence is CASSQDPSRGITGELFF. CDR3 in DNA: TGTGCCAGCAGCCAAGATCCATCGCGGGGGATCACCGGGGAGCTGTTTTTT.

The rearrangement links TRBV4-3 to TRBJ2-3, with D perhaps matching TRBD1 or TRBD2 (5 bases each). V was trimmed by 0 bases and J by 2 bases, leaving 27 bases between them. Per germline, CDR1 LGHNA and CDR2 YSLEER. The CDR3 contains 21 residues. CDR3 sequence (DNA): TGCGCCAGCAGCCAAGACCGGATTCGGACTCCACTTGGGGGTACCACAGATACGCAGTATTTT. This codes for CASSQDRIRTPLGGTTDTQYF.

The J gene is TRBJ2-3, the V gene TRBV5-1, with a weak D call TRBD1 (6 bases). Germline CDR1 and CDR2: SGHRS and YFSETQ. V shed 2 bases and J shed 14 bases, with 15 bases lying between them. This CDR3 contains 12 residues. CDR3 nucleotide sequence: TGCGCCAGCAGCTTCGTAGGACAGCCCCCGTATTTT. Translated: CASSFVGQPPYF.

This chain uses TRBV5-1 with TRBJ2-2; 8 bases fit TRBD1. V dropped 6 bases and J dropped 3; count of bases not matched to a gene: 1. CDR3 size: 13 residues. Germline V gene sequence: CDR1 SGHRS, CDR2 YFSETQ. CDR3 sequence: CASMTGDTGELFF. CDR3 nucleotides: TGCGCCAGCATGACAGGGGACACCGGGGAGCTGTTTTTT.

The chain combines TRBV5-1 with TRBJ2-7, with a possible D match to TRBD1 (5 bases). V was shortened by 2 bases and J by 2 bases, with 8 bases between the two germline ends. The CDR3 has 13 residues. Germline CDR1 reads SGHRS; CDR2 reads YFSETQ. CDR3 protein: CASSFSRAYEQYF. The CDR3 region has the DNA TGCGCCAGCAGCTTCTCCAGGGCCTACGAGCAGTACTTC.

The gene calls are TRBV7-8 and TRBJ2-7, with 10 bases that match TRBD1. J lost 2 bases, V lost 4 bases, and 5 bases had no gene match. Germline V gene data show CDR1 as SGHVS and CDR2 as FQNEAQ. CDR3 size: 15 residues. This chain's CDR3 is CASSSGTGVAYEQYF. CDR3 in DNA: TGTGCCAGCAGCTCTGGGACAGGGGTGGCCTACGAGCAGTACTTC. Full variable domain (rest looked up from reference TRBV7-8 and TRBJ2-7): GAGVSQSPRYKVAKRGQDVALRCDPISGHVSLFWYQQALGQGPEFLTYFQNEAQLDKSGLPSDRFFAERPEGSVSTLKIQRTQQEDSAVYLCASSSGTGVAYEQYFGPGTRLTVT.

This chain connects TRBV3-1 (or the pseudogene TRBV3-2) to TRBJ2-3, with D perhaps given as TRBD1 or TRBD2 (5 bases each). Trimming left V 1 base short and J 1 base short, with 9 bases between. Germline V gene lookup returns CDR1 LGHDT and CDR2 YNNKEL (reference sequence). The CDR3 spans 15 residues. CDR3 region: CASSQGWDGTDTQYF. In DNA, the CDR3 is TGTGCCAGCAGCCAAGGGTGGGACGGCACAGATACGCAGTATTTT.